The 27 T cell receptor beta chains below were found in one sample sequenced in a study of T cell repertoires in cytomegalovirus infection (dated 2019 in TCRdb). The intended sense of this specimen's treatment or condition label: in vitro stimulation with specific CMV peptide epitopes to enrich CMV-specific T cells. The data were produced on an Illumina HiSeq 1500. TCRdb reworked the public reads: Q25 trimming with fastp, MiXCR clone assembly, productive beta chains retained. Each record represents a unique CDR3 protein, reported with the most common genes and DNA among its rows. The sample profile shows some 71,000 distinct CDR3 sequences; more than 25% of them were found once. The biggest ten clones account for 59% of the sample. These TCRs' antigens remain unknown. Specimen: CD8+ T cells from cultured PBMCs, collected from culture after CMV antigen stimulation. Source of these receptors: a human donor in good health (CMV status not recorded). Some clones in this sample may be carry-over from other donors' samples.

The V call is TRBV12-3 or TRBV12-4, the J call TRBJ2-5; no firm D call. The CDR3 is 12 amino acids. V was pared by 6 bases and J by 6 bases, with 11 bases between. CDR3 DNA: TGTGCCAGCAGCGGGCTCTCTCAGACCCAGTACTTC. Translation: CASSGLSQTQYF.

A note on this clonotype: One junction end does not reproduce the germline sequence, and a read error may be involved. The chain is built from TRBV7-9 and TRBJ2-7, with 7 bases fitting TRBD2. The germline CDR1 and CDR2 sequences are SEHNR and FQNEAQ (reference sequence). The CDR3 is 17 amino acids. The CDR3 is CASSLLSGPGGGYDQYF. In nucleotides, the CDR3 is TGTGCCAGCAGCTTATTATCGGGACCGGGAGGCGGCTACGATCAGTACTTC. Complete variable domain (other parts from reference TRBV7-9 and TRBJ2-7): DTGVSQNPRHKITKRGQNVTFRCDPISEHNRLYWYRQTLGQGPEFLTYFQNEAQLEKSRLLSDRFSAERPKGSFSTLEIQRTEQGDSAMYLCASSLLSGPGGGYDQYFGPGTRLTVT.

The V call is TRBV19, the J call TRBJ1-4; D may be TRBD1 (5 bases). This CDR3 spans 15 amino acids. The germline V and J ends were trimmed by 7 bases and 0 bases, with 12 bases remaining between them. Germline CDR1 reads LNHDA; CDR2 reads SQIVND (reference sequence). The CDR3 reads CASKRGVATNEKLFF. CDR3 sequence (DNA): TGTGCCAGTAAAAGAGGGGTTGCAACTAATGAAAAACTGTTTTTT.

This sequence joins TRBV6-5 and TRBJ2-7; D may match TRBD1 or TRBD2 (5 bases each). CDR1 is MNHEY, CDR2 SVGAGI, per germline. V was trimmed by 2 bases and J by 5 bases, leaving 10 bases between them. The CDR3 sequence is 13 residues long. DNA for the CDR3: TGTGCCAGCAGTTACGGCAGGGACCACGAGCAGTACTTC. Protein: CASSYGRDHEQYF.

This clonotype is termed medium-sized. The chain carries TRBV5-6 and TRBJ2-3; 12 nucleotides align to TRBD2. There are 15 residues in the CDR3. Germline CDR1 is SGHDT and CDR2 is YYEEEE. V shed 3 bases and J 4 bases; nucleotides not matched to a gene: 3. CDR3 nucleotide sequence: TGTGCCAGCAGCTCCGGGACTAGCGGGTCAGATACGCAGTATTTT. It yields the protein CASSSGTSGSDTQYF.

The rearrangement joins TRBV20-1 to TRBJ2-1; D may be TRBD1 (6 bases). The CDR3 sequence is 15 residues long. The V end was cut by 6 bases, the J end by 7 bases, with 22 bases between. The germline V gene encodes CDR1 DFQATT and CDR2 SNEGSKA (reference sequence). CDR3 in amino acids: CSAKSWRGQGNEQFF. The CDR3 coding sequence is TGCAGTGCCAAAAGCTGGAGAGGGCAGGGGAATGAGCAGTTCTTC.

The chain recombines TRBV10-3 with TRBJ2-3; the match to TRBD2 covers 11 bases. The CDR3 extends over 18 amino acids. Trimming at V came to 0 bases and at J to 2 bases, leaving 7 bases not matched to a gene. Germline-derived CDR1 and CDR2 are ENHRY and SYGVKD. CDR3 sequence (DNA): TGTGCCATCAGTGAGTCGACGACTAGCGGGGATTTCACAGATACGCAGTATTTT. Amino acid sequence: CAISESTTSGDFTDTQYF.

In this sample, this clonotype turned up a few times. The chain is built from TRBV15 and TRBJ1-3; D is ambiguous. CDR1 and CDR2 (germline): LNHNV, YYDKDF (reference sequence). Trimming shortened V by 0 bases and J by 0 bases, and 9 bases separated the two germline ends. The CDR3 is 16 residues long. The CDR3 here is CATSREMMTSGNTIYF. The CDR3 nucleotides read TGTGCCACCAGCAGAGAAATGATGACCTCTGGAAACACCATATATTTT. Full variable domain (remainder filled in from reference TRBV15 and TRBJ1-3): DAMVIQNPRYQVTQFGKPVTLSCSQTLNHNVMYWYQQKSSQAPKLLFHYYDKDFNNEADTPDNFQSRRPNTSFCFLDIRSPGLGDTAMYLCATSREMMTSGNTIYFGEGSWLTVV.

There are many counts of this clonotype. The chain uses TRBV12-5 and TRBJ1-5; no firm D call. In germline, CDR1 is LGHNT, CDR2 FRNRAP. The CDR3 has 15 amino acids. Trimming took 7 bases from V and 1 from J, leaving 14 bases between them. The CDR3 DNA reads as TGTGCTAGTGAATTACGAGACACCAGCAATCAGCCCCAGCATTTT. Protein product: CASELRDTSNQPQHF.

V usage is TRBV20-1 and J usage is TRBJ2-7, with TRBD2 matching 12 bases. CDR3 size: 12 residues. Germline lookup yields CDR1 DFQATT and CDR2 SNEGSKA (reference sequence). The CDR3 coding sequence is TGCAGCGTCGGACTAGCGGGGCGCGAGCAGTACTTC. Protein sequence: CSVGLAGREQYF.

The sample holds many counts of this clonotype. The genes are TRBV5-1 and TRBJ2-1; D is unclear. V was trimmed by 0 bases and J by 6 bases, leaving 1 base between them. This CDR3 has 11 amino acids. Germline V gives CDR1 SGHRS, CDR2 YFSETQ. Here the CDR3 DNA reads TGCGCCAGCAGCTTGGCCAATGAGCAGTTCTTC. It encodes CASSLANEQFF.

This sequence joins TRBV12-3 or TRBV12-4 and TRBJ2-7; tentative D call: TRBD2 (5 bases). Trimming left V 6 bases short and J 6 bases short, with 15 bases between. This CDR3 is 13 amino acids long. CDR3: CASRIAYGSEQYF. CDR3 in DNA: TGTGCCAGCAGGATCGCCTATGGGAGCGAGCAGTACTTC.

The rearrangement links TRBV27 to TRBJ2-7, with D possibly called TRBD1 or TRBD2 (5 bases each). The germline V gene has CDR1 MNHEY and CDR2 SMNVEV (reference sequence). This CDR3 comprises 14 residues. Trimming cost V 6 bases and J 1 base, with 13 bases left between them. The CDR3 DNA reads as TGTGCCAGCAGAAATAGTGGGGGTTCCTACGAGCAGTACTTC. This sequence encodes CASRNSGGSYEQYF.

The rearrangement joins TRBV12-3 or TRBV12-4 to TRBJ2-5, with D maybe TRBD1 (6 bases). Between the trimmed V and J ends, which lost 7 bases and 4 bases, there was a span of 13 bases. This CDR3 comprises 13 residues. The CDR3 sequence is CASTSGVGETQYF. The CDR3 DNA is TGTGCCAGCACCTCAGGGGTGGGAGAGACCCAGTACTTC.

The rearrangement joins TRBV4-2 to TRBJ1-1, with a possible D match to TRBD1 (5 bases). The germline V gene has CDR1 LGHNA and CDR2 YNFKEQ. V shed 4 bases and J shed 1 base, with 16 bases lying between them. The length of the CDR3 is 16 residues. CDR3 DNA: TGTGCCAGCAGCCGGGACGACAGCCTCAGGAACACTGAAGCTTTCTTT. It encodes CASSRDDSLRNTEAFF.

This clonotype showed up just a few times. The J gene is TRBJ2-1, the V gene TRBV28; the match to TRBD1 covers 8 bases. Germline V gene lookup returns CDR1 MDHEN and CDR2 SYDVKM. V shed 4 bases and J 8 bases; nucleotides not matched to a gene: 7. The CDR3 has 14 residues. CDR3 bases: TGTGCCAGCAGTTCAAGGACAGGGATCCATGAGCAGTTCTTC. This codes for CASSSRTGIHEQFF. The whole variable domain, remainder taken from reference TRBV28 and TRBJ2-1, is DVKVTQSSRYLVKRTGEKVFLECVQDMDHENMFWYRQDPGLGLRLIYFSYDVKMKEKGDIPEGYSVSREKKERFSLILESASTNQTSMYLCASSSRTGIHEQFFGPGTRLTVL.

The chain recombines TRBV6-8 with TRBJ1-1, with TRBD1 as a possible D gene (6 bases). Trimming removed 2 bases from V and 4 bases from J, with 11 bases in between. Germline loops: CDR1 MNHGY, CDR2 SAAAGT. This CDR3 is 14 amino acids long. In DNA, the CDR3 is TGTGCCAGCAGTTACATCAGGGGAGGCACTGAAGCTTTCTTT. This gives the protein CASSYIRGGTEAFF.

This clonotype was seen at least ten times. The V gene is TRBV4-3, the J gene TRBJ1-6, with 7 bases matching TRBD1. J lost 4 bases, V lost 0 bases, and 6 bases had no gene match. This CDR3 region has 17 residues. CDR1 is LGHNA and CDR2 is YSLEER in the germline V gene. The CDR3 spells CASSQDPPGQYNSPLHF. CDR3 bases: TGCGCCAGCAGCCAAGATCCCCCGGGACAGTATAATTCACCCCTCCACTTT.

A few counts support this clonotype. The chain employs TRBV10-3 and TRBJ2-5; D remains unclear. CDR1 and CDR2 from the germline V gene are ENHRY and SYGVKD. V shed 6 bases and J shed 2 bases, with 7 bases lying between them. The CDR3 totals 12 residues. The DNA of the CDR3 is TGTGCCATCAGGAGTCCACAAGAGACCCAGTACTTC. It translates to CAIRSPQETQYF.

This clonotype was seen ten or more times. This CDR3 is CASSYVASTGELFF. CDR3 bases: TGTGCCAGCAGTTATGTAGCTTCGACCGGGGAGCTGTTTTTT. V and J are TRBV6-2 or TRBV6-3 and TRBJ2-2; D is undetermined. V was clipped by 3 bases and J by 5 bases, with 10 bases between them. The germline CDR1 and CDR2 sequences are MNHEY and SVGEGT. The CDR3 runs 14 residues.

The chain is built from TRBV19 and TRBJ2-7; the D is unclear. V gave up 3 bases and J gave up 0 bases, with 6 bases separating them. Germline V CDR1 and CDR2: LNHDA, SQIVND (reference sequence). The CDR3 runs 13 residues. CDR3 amino acids: CASSIEPSYEQYF. The CDR3, as DNA: TGTGCCAGTAGTATTGAACCCTCCTACGAGCAGTACTTC.

This clonotype was recorded many times. The V call is TRBV15, the J call TRBJ2-1, with D hard to call. Germline V CDR1 and CDR2: LNHNV, YYDKDF (reference sequence). CDR3 length: 13 amino acids. Between the trimmed V and J ends, which lost 1 base and 1 base, there was a span of 2 bases. The CDR3 nucleotides read TGTGCCACCAGCAGAGGATCCTACAATGAGCAGTTCTTC. It codes for CATSRGSYNEQFF.

CDR3 sequence (DNA): TGTGCCAGCAGCGCCCGACAGGGCCTAAATGAGCAGTTCTTC. It translates to CASSARQGLNEQFF. The rearrangement links TRBV9 to TRBJ2-1, with 7 bases matching TRBD1. Germline lookup yields CDR1 SGDLS and CDR2 YYNGEE. The CDR3 sequence is 14 residues long. With 3 bases clipped from V and 7 bases from J, the junction kept 7 bases outside the gene matches.

This chain uses TRBV4-3 with TRBJ2-7, with a weak D call TRBD2 (6 bases). Germline V lookup: CDR1 LGHNA, CDR2 YSLEER. V was cut by 1 base and J by 2 bases, with 18 bases left in between. The CDR3 has 17 amino acids. CDR3 sequence: CASSQVRLGGSTYEQYF. In DNA form, the CDR3 reads TGCGCCAGCAGCCAAGTACGCCTGGGGGGATCAACCTACGAGCAGTACTTC.

In its sample, this clonotype was seen a few times. The chain joins TRBV24-1 to TRBJ2-1; D may be TRBD1 (6 bases). V was pared by 11 bases and J by 4 bases, with 14 bases between. The length of the CDR3 is 13 residues. The germline V gene encodes CDR1 KGHDR and CDR2 SFDVKD. CDR3 sequence: CASAGAPYNEQFF. CDR3 in DNA: TGTGCCAGTGCAGGGGCGCCGTACAATGAGCAGTTCTTC.

This chain connects TRBV19 to TRBJ1-4; D is perhaps TRBD1 (5 bases). In germline, CDR1 is LNHDA, CDR2 SQIVND (reference sequence). Trimming took off 5 bases at V and 0 bases at J, with 16 bases between the two ends. The CDR3 totals 17 residues. CDR3 residues: CASSPRDGLATNEKLFF. The CDR3 DNA sequence: TGTGCCAGTAGTCCCCGGGACGGCCTCGCAACTAATGAAAAACTGTTTTTT.

This clonotype has only a few counts. This chain links TRBV20-1 with TRBJ2-3, with unresolved D. The CDR3 extends over 14 amino acids. V gave up 0 bases and J gave up 0 bases, with 7 bases separating them. Germline CDR1 DFQATT, CDR2 SNEGSKA (reference sequence). In DNA, the CDR3 is TGCAGTGCTAGAGATCTGCCGAGCACAGATACGCAGTATTTT. Its translation is CSARDLPSTDTQYF.